This T cell receptor (beta chain) was sequenced during a study of T cell clonotyping in hematopoietic cell transplantation. V gave up 1 base and J gave up 8 bases, with 15 bases separating them. This CDR3 is built from 15 residues. Germline V gene sequence: CDR1 SGHVS, CDR2 FQNEAQ. Data came from immunoSEQ multiplex PCR; TCRdb stores just in-frame clones and leaves some out. Of tens of thousands of clones in the sample, roughly 92% were seen once. The chain joins TRBV7-8 to TRBJ1-5; D is perhaps TRBD1 (6 bases). This receptor was obtained from a woman between 45 and 60 years old in good health. Some clones in this sample may be carry-over from other donors' samples. The sample was peripheral blood mononuclear cells. The CDR3 is CASSLGGAPTEPQHF. As DNA, the CDR3 is TGTGCCAGCAGCTTAGGGGGGGCTCCCACTGAGCCCCAGCATTTT.